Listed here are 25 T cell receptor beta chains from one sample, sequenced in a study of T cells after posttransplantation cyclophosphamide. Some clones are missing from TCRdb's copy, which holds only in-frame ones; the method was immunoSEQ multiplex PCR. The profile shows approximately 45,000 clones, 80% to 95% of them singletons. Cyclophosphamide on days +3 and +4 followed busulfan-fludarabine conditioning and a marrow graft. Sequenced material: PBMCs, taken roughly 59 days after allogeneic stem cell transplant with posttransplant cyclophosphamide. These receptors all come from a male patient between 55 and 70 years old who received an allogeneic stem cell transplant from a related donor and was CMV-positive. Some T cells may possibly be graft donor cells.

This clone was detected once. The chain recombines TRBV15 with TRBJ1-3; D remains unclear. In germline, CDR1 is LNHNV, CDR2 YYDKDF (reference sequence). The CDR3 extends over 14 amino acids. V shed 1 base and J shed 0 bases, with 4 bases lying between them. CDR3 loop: CATSRGSSGNTIYF. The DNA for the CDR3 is TGTGCCACCAGCAGAGGTAGCTCTGGAAACACCATATATTTT. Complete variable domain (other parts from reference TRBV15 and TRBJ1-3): DAMVIQNPRYQVTQFGKPVTLSCSQTLNHNVMYWYQQKSSQAPKLLFHYYDKDFNNEADTPDNFQSRRPNTSFCFLDIRSPGLGDTAMYLCATSRGSSGNTIYFGEGSWLTVV.

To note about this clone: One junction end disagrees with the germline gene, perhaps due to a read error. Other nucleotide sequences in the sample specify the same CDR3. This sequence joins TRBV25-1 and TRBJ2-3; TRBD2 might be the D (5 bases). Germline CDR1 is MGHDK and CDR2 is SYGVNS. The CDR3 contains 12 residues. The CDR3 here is CASSQSGDTQYF. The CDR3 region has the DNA TGCGCCAGCAGTCAATCGGGGGATACGCAGTATTTT.

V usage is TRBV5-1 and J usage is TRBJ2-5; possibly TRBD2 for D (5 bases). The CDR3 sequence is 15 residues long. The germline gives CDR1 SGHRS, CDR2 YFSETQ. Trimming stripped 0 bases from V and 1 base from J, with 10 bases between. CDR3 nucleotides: TGCGCCAGCAGCTTGGAGGCGGCGGGCCAAGAGACCCAGTACTTC. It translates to CASSLEAAGQETQYF. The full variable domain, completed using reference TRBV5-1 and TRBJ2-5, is KAGVTQTPRYLIKTRGQQVTLSCSPISGHRSVSWYQQTPGQGLQFLFEYFSETQRNKGNFPGRFSGRQFSNSRSEMNVSTLELGDSALYLCASSLEAAGQETQYFGPGTRLLVL.

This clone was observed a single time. The CDR3: CASSAGSRGGNQPQHF. The CDR3, as DNA: TGTGCCAGCAGCGCAGGTTCGAGGGGAGGGAATCAGCCCCAGCATTTT. The V gene is TRBV7-9, the J gene TRBJ1-5, with D possibly matching TRBD1 (5 bases). Germline V lookup: CDR1 SEHNR, CDR2 FQNEAQ (reference sequence). Trimming took 5 bases from V and 4 from J, leaving 18 bases between them. The CDR3 runs 16 residues.

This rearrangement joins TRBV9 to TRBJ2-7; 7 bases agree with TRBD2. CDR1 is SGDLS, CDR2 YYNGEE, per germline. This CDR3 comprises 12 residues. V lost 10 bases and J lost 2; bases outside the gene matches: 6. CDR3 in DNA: TGTGCCCACTGGGGGGGGGCCTACGAGCAGTACTTC. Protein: CAHWGGAYEQYF.

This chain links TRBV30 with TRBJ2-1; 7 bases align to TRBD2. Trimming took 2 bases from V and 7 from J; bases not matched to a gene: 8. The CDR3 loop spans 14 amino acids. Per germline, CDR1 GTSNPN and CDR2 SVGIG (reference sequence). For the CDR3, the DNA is TGTGCCTGGAGTCGGGGCGGGGGTCTGAATGAGCAGTTCTTC. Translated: CAWSRGGGLNEQFF.

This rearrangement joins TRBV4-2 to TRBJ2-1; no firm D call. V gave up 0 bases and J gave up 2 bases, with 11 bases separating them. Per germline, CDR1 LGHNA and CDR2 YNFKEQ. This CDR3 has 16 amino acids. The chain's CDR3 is CASSQEGDSAYNEQFF. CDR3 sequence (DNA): TGTGCCAGCAGCCAAGAGGGCGATTCCGCCTACAATGAGCAGTTCTTC.

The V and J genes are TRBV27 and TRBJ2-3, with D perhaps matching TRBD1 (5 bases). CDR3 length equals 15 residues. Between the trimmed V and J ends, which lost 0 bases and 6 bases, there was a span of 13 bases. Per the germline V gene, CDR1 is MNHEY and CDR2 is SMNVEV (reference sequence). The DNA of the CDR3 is TGTGCCAGCAGTTTATCGGCGCAGGGTGGCGATACGCAGTATTTT. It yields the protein CASSLSAQGGDTQYF.

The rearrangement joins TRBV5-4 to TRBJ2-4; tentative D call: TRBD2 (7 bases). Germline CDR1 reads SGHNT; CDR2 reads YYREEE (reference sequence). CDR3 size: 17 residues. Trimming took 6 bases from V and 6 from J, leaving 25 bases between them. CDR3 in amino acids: CASTSRGARELGNIQYF. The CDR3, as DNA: TGTGCCAGCACCTCCCGGGGGGCGCGAGAACTCGGAAACATTCAGTACTTC.

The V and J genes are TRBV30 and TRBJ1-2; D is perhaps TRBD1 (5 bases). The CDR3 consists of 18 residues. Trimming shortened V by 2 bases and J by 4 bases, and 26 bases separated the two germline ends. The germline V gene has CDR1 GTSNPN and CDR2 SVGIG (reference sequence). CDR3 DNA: TGTGCCTGGAGTAAATTTGAGGACATTCTAAGACCCACCTATGGCTACACCTTC. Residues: CAWSKFEDILRPTYGYTF.

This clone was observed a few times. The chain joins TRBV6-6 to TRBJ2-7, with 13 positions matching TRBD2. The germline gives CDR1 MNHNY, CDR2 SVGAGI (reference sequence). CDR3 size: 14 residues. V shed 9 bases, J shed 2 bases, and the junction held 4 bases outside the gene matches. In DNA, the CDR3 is TGTGCCAGTCAAGGGACTAGCGGGGCCTACGAGCAGTACGTC. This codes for CASQGTSGAYEQYV.

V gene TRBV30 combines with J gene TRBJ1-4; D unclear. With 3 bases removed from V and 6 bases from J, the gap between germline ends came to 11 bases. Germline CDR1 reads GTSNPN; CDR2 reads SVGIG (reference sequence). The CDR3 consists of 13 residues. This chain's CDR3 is CAWRRPPDEKLFF. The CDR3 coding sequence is TGTGCCTGGAGGCGCCCTCCGGATGAAAAACTGTTTTTT.

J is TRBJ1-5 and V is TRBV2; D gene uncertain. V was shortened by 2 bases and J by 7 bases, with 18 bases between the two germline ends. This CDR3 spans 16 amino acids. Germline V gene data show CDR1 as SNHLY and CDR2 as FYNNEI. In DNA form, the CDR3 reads TGTGCCAGCAGTGAATTTGAGATTCGCCTCAGGCAGCCCCAGCATTTT. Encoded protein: CASSEFEIRLRQPQHF.

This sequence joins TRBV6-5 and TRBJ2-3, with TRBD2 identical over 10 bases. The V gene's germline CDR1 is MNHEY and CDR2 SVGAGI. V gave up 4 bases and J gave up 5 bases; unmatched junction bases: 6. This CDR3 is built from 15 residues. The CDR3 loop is CASSFSGGSVDTQYF. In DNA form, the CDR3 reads TGTGCCAGCAGTTTTAGCGGGGGGTCAGTAGATACGCAGTATTTT.

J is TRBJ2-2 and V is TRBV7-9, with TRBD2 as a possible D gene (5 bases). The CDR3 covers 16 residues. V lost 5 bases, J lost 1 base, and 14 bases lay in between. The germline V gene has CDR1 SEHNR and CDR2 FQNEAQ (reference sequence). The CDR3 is CASSKVLAGNTGELFF. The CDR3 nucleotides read TGTGCCAGCAGCAAAGTACTGGCGGGGAACACCGGGGAGCTGTTTTTT.

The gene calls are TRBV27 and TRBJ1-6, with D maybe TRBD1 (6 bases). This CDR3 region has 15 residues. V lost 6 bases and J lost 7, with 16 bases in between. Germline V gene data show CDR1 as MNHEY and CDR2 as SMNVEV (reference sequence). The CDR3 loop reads CASRPADRPNSPLHF. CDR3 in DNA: TGTGCCAGCAGGCCTGCCGACAGGCCGAATTCACCCCTCCACTTT.

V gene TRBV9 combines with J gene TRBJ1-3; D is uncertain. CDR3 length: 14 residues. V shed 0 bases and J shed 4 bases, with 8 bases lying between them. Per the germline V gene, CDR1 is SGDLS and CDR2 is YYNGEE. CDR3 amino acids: CASSVEVTGNTIYF. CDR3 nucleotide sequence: TGTGCCAGCAGCGTAGAAGTAACAGGAAACACCATATATTTT.

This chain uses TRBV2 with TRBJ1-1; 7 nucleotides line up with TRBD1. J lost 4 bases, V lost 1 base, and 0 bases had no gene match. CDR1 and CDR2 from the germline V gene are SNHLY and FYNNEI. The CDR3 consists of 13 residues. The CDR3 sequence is CASSEDRGTEAFF. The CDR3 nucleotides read TGTGCCAGCAGTGAAGACAGGGGCACTGAAGCTTTCTTT.

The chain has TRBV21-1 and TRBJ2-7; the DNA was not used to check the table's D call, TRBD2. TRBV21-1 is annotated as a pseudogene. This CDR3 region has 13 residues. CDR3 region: CASSSWGGNEQYV. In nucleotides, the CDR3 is TGTGCCAGCAGCTCATGGGGGGGCAACGAGCAGTACGTC.

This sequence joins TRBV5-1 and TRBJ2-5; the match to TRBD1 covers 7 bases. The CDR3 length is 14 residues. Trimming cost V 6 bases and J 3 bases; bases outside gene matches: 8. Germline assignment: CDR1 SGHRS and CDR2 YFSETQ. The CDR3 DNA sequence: TGCGCCAGCAAGACAGGGAATTTGGAAGAGACCCAGTACTTC. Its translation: CASKTGNLEETQYF.

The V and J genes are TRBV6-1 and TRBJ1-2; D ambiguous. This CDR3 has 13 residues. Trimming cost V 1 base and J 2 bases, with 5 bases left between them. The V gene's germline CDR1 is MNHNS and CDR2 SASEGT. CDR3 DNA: TGTGCCAGCAGTGAAGTTCGGAACTATGGCTACACCTTC. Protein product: CASSEVRNYGYTF.

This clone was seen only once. CDR3 in DNA: TGTGCCAGCAGCACTTCCAGGACAGCTAACTATGGCTACACCTTC. Translated, it gives CASSTSRTANYGYTF. This chain links TRBV2 with TRBJ1-2; TRBD1 might be the D (6 bases). CDR3 length: 15 residues. Trimming removed 6 bases from V and 0 bases from J, with 14 bases in between. The V gene's germline CDR1 is SNHLY and CDR2 FYNNEI. Filled out from reference TRBV2 and TRBJ1-2, the complete variable domain reads EPEVTQTPSHQVTQMGQEVILRCVPISNHLYFYWYRQILGQKVEFLVSFYNNEISEKSEIFDDQFSVERPDGSNFTLKIRSTKLEDSAMYFCASSTSRTANYGYTFGSGTRLTVV.

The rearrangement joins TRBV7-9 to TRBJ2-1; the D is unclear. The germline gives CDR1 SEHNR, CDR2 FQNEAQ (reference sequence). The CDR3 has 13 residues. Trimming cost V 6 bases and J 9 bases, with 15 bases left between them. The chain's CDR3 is CASRPASGIEQFF. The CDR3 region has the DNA TGTGCCAGCAGACCTGCCTCAGGTATTGAGCAGTTCTTC.

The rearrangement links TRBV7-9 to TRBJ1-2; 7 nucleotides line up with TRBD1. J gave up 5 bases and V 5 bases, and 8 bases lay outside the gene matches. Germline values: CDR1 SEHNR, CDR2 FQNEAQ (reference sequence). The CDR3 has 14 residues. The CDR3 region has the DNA TGTGCCAGCAGCGCGGACAGACAGGGATATGGCTACACCTTC. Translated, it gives CASSADRQGYGYTF.

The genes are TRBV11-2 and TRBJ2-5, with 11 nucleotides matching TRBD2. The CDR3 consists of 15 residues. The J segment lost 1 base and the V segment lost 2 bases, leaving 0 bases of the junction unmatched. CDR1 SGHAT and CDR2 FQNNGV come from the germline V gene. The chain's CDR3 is CASSLLAGGQETQYF. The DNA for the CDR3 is TGTGCCAGCAGCTTACTAGCGGGGGGCCAAGAGACCCAGTACTTC.